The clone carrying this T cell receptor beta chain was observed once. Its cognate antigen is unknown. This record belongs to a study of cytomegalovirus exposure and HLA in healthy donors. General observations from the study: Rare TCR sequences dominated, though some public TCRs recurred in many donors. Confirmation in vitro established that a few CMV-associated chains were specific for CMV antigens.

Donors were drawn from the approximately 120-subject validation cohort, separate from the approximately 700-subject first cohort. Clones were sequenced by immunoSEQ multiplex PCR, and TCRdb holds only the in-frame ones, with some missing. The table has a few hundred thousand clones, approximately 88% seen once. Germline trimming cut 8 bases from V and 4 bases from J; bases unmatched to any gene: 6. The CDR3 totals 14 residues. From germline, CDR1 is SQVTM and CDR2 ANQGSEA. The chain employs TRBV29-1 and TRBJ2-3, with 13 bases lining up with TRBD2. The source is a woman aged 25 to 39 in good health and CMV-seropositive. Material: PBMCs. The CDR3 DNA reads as TGCAGCTCCGGACTAGCGGGAGTAGCAGATACGCAGTATTTT. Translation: CSSGLAGVADTQYF.